These T cell receptor beta chains were read from a single sample in a study of regulatory T cells in long-lasting Graves disease. TCRdb re-called the multiplex PCR reads through MiXCR, storing one row per CDR3 protein. Among approximately 540,000 distinct CDR3 sequences listed, more than 10% were seen once. These same records also appear under a second study, on T cells in Graves' hyperthyroidism and ophthalmopathy.

The specimen was peripheral blood mononuclear cells (PBMCs), collected at new diagnosis, from a patient treated with antithyroid drugs. Receptor source: a woman aged 25 to 39 with Graves disease. Each CDR3 is given with its conserved first and last residue. D genes are given only for firm matches. Size is stated for part of the rows, as once, few or many counts, or as a class when the clone is expanded.

TRBJ2-1 | many | TRBV7-9 | TRBD1 | CASRAYGRGNLDNEQFF | TGTGCCAGCAGGGCCTATGGCAGGGGGAATCTTGACAATGAGCAGTTCTTC
TRBJ2-3 | few | TRBV20-1 | TRBD2 | CSARPLAESSTDTQYF | TGCAGTGCTAGACCGCTAGCGGAGTCTAGCACAGATACGCAGTATTTT
TRBJ1-1 | many | TRBV19 | . | CASRGVASLNTEAFF | TGTGCCAGTAGGGGGGTGGCATCCTTGAACACTGAAGCTTTCTTT
TRBJ2-1 | many | TRBV7-8 | . | CASSSFLTYNEQFF | TGTGCCAGCAGCTCCTTTTTGACCTACAATGAGCAGTTCTTC
TRBJ1-4 | many | TRBV7-2 | TRBD1 | CASSLAWDSYEKLFF | TGTGCCAGCAGCTTAGCATGGGACAGCTACGAAAAACTGTTTTTT
TRBJ2-7 | once | TRBV19 | TRBD2 | CASSIGTSFEQYF | TGTGCCAGTAGTATCGGGACTAGTTTTGAGCAGTACTTC
TRBJ2-7 | . | TRBV3-1 | . | CASSQGSVGAYEQYF | TGTGCCAGCAGCCAAGGGTCAGTTGGGGCCTACGAGCAGTACTTC
TRBJ2-2 | few | TRBV19 | . | CASSIRDTGELFF | TGTGCCAGTAGTATACGTGACACCGGGGAGCTGTTTTTT
TRBJ2-7 | many | TRBV28 | TRBD1 | CASSSKPGQPYYEQYF | TGTGCCAGCAGTTCCAAGCCGGGACAGCCTTACTACGAGCAGTACTTC
TRBJ2-3 | many | TRBV7-9 | . | CASSRDGTTDTQYF | TGTGCCAGCAGCCGTGATGGGACCACAGATACGCAGTATTTT
TRBJ1-1 | . | TRBV19 | . | CASSIQGWGPTAFF | TGTGCCAGTAGTATACAGGGGTGGGGTCCAACAGCTTTCTTT
TRBJ1-1 | . | TRBV4-1 | . | CASSPLGGRVTEAFF | TGCGCCAGCAGCCCTCTCGGGGGCAGGGTTACTGAAGCTTTCTTT
TRBJ2-3 | many | TRBV19 | TRBD2 | CASSTVAGITDTQYF | TGTGCCAGTAGTACCGTAGCGGGGATCACAGATACGCAGTATTTT
TRBJ2-1 | many | TRBV3-1 | . | CASSHTGRGMHEQFF | TGTGCCAGCAGCCATACCGGGAGAGGGATGCATGAGCAGTTCTTC
TRBJ2-5 | few | TRBV14 | . | CASSQDLGQPSGETQYF | TGTGCCAGCAGCCAAGATCTGGGGCAACCTTCAGGCGAGACCCAGTACTTC
TRBJ1-5 | few | TRBV15 | . | CVTSREDIGLQPQHF | TGTGTCACCAGCAGAGAAGATATAGGGCTACAGCCCCAGCATTTT
TRBJ1-4 | few | TRBV20-1 | . | CSAEFGSTNEKLFF | TGCAGTGCTGAGTTTGGTTCGACTAATGAAAAACTGTTTTTT
TRBJ2-1 | many | TRBV7-3 | . | CASSTGRSAYNEQFF | TGTGCCAGCAGTACAGGGCGCTCGGCCTACAATGAGCAGTTCTTC
TRBJ1-1 | few | TRBV29-1 | TRBD1 | CSAVLIIGGEKVNTEAFF | TGCAGCGCCGTCTTGATAATAGGGGGCGAGAAGGTGAACACTGAAGCTTTCTTT
TRBJ2-7 | many | TRBV12-3/TRBV12-4 | . | CASSSQAGVRYEQYF | TGTGCCAGCAGTTCACAGGCAGGGGTTCGCTACGAGCAGTACTTC
TRBJ1-2 | many | TRBV6-5 | TRBD1 | CASSYTPGQGYGGYTF | TGTGCCAGCAGTTACACCCCGGGACAGGGGTATGGAGGCTACACCTTC
TRBJ2-7 | many | TRBV20-1 | TRBD2 | CSAEIAGEGYEQYF | TGCAGTGCTGAAATAGCGGGAGAAGGTTACGAGCAGTACTTC
TRBJ2-2 | many | TRBV2 | TRBD1 | CASRPDRAGELFF | TGTGCCAGCCGCCCCGACAGGGCCGGGGAGCTGTTTTTT
TRBJ1-1 | many | TRBV6-2/TRBV6-3 | TRBD1 | CASRRTGGNSEAFF | TGTGCCAGCAGACGGACAGGGGGCAACTCTGAAGCTTTCTTT
TRBJ2-7 | once | TRBV15 | . | CATSNSYEQYF | TGTGCCACCAGCAACTCCTACGAGCAGTACTTC
TRBJ2-4 | many | TRBV2 | . | CASSRDGTLRNIQYF | TGTGCCAGCTCTCGGGACGGAACCTTGCGAAACATTCAGTACTTC
TRBJ2-1 | many | TRBV11-2 | TRBD2 | CASSRLAGTDEQFF | TGTGCCAGCAGCCGGCTAGCGGGGACGGATGAGCAGTTCTTC
TRBJ1-5 | . | TRBV28 | TRBD1 | CASRPVIMGQGLPGNQPQHF | TGTGCCAGCAGACCGGTTATAATGGGACAGGGGCTTCCGGGCAATCAGCCCCAGCATTTT
TRBJ2-7 | few | TRBV20-1 | TRBD1 | CSASGQGISYEQYF | TGCAGTGCTAGTGGACAGGGGATATCCTACGAGCAGTACTTC
TRBJ2-7 | many | TRBV11-2 | . | CASSPHIGGSSYEQYF | TGTGCCAGCAGCCCTCATATTGGGGGTAGCTCCTACGAGCAGTACTTT
TRBJ2-7 | . | TRBV3-1 | . | CASSHFGQSSYEQYF | TGTGCCAGCAGCCACTTCGGACAAAGCTCCTACGAGCAGTACTTC
TRBJ1-6 | many | TRBV6-1 | . | CASSEALVWNNNSPLHF | TGTGCCAGCAGTGAAGCGCTCGTTTGGAACAATAATTCACCCCTCCACTTT
TRBJ2-7 | many | TRBV5-1 | . | CASSFRGGVYEQYF | TGCGCCAGCAGCTTCCGGGGTGGCGTCTACGAGCAGTACTTC
TRBJ1-5 | . | TRBV7-2 | . | CASSLGGESNQPQHF | TGTGCCAGCAGCTTAGGGGGGGAGAGCAATCAGCCCCAGCATTTT
TRBJ2-5 | many | TRBV18 | . | CASSPSSGGGETQYF | TGTGCCAGCTCACCTTCGTCCGGGGGCGGTGAGACCCAGTACTTC
TRBJ2-3 | many | TRBV5-1 | TRBD2 | CASSLYSGTTDTQYF | TGCGCCAGCAGCTTGTACAGCGGGACCACAGATACGCAGTATTTT
TRBJ1-1 | few | TRBV6-2/TRBV6-3 | . | CASSYGHSNTEAFF | TGTGCCAGCAGTTACGGACACTCGAACACTGAAGCTTTCTTT
TRBJ1-1 | many | TRBV12-5 | . | CASGLGHDGMNTEAFF | TGTGCTAGTGGTTTGGGGCATGATGGCATGAACACTGAAGCTTTCTTT
TRBJ2-7 | few | TRBV20-1 | . | CSARNPMGGPYEQYF | TGCAGTGCTAGAAACCCCATGGGGGGGCCCTACGAGCAGTACTTC
TRBJ2-1 | many | TRBV28 | TRBD2 | CASSFGTSGISEQFF | TGTGCCAGCAGTTTTGGGACTAGCGGGATCAGTGAGCAGTTCTTC
TRBJ1-5 | few | TRBV30 | . | CAWTPPGGRAQPQHF | TGTGCCTGGACCCCACCGGGGGGCAGGGCTCAGCCCCAGCATTTT
TRBJ2-3 | many | TRBV11-2 | . | CASSLRVRHTDTQYF | TGTGCCAGCAGCTTAAGGGTCAGGCACACAGATACGCAGTATTTT